This T cell receptor (beta chain) stems from a study of cytomegalovirus exposure and HLA in healthy donors. Germline values: CDR1 MRHNA, CDR2 SNTAGT. V gave up 0 bases and J gave up 1 base, with 5 bases separating them. The CDR3 runs to 14 residues. The PCR contained 60 Vbeta and 13 Jbeta primers. Clones were sequenced by immunoSEQ multiplex PCR, and TCRdb holds only the in-frame ones, with some missing. The sample lists about 80,000 clones; about 68% were seen once. In the case of this clone: The antigen is not known.

Broader study findings: Some V segments, including TRBV6-2 and TRBV6-3, were excluded as indistinguishable. Another analysis was done later, and it associated around 15,000 TCR beta sequences with HLA alleles at 0.05 false discovery rate.

Sequencing was performed on PBMCs. The receptor was derived from a woman in her forties or fifties in good health and CMV-seropositive. The chain joins TRBV6-4 to TRBJ2-3; D ambiguous. The CDR3 is CASSDSAGTDTQYF. The CDR3 bases are TGTGCCAGCAGTGACTCGGCAGGCACAGATACGCAGTATTTT.